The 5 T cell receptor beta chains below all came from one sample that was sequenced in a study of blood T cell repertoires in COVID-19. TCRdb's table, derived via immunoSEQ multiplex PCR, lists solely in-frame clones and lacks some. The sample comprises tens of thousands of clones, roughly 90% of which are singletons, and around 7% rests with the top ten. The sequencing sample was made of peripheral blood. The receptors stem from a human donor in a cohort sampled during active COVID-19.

The CDR3 loop is CASSGGQRSFSGNTIYF. The CDR3 DNA reads TGTGCCAGCAGTGGGGGACAGCGCTCCTTCTCTGGAAACACCATATATTTT. The chain has TRBV6-1 and TRBJ1-3, with 7 nucleotides matching TRBD1. Trimming at V came to 4 bases and at J to 0 bases, leaving 9 bases not matched to a gene. This CDR3 is built from 17 residues. Germline V lookup: CDR1 MNHNS, CDR2 SASEGT.

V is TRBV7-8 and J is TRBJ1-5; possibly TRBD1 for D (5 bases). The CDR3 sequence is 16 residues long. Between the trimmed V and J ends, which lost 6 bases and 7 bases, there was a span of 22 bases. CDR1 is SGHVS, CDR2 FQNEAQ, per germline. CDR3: CASSPIQGPGGQPQHF. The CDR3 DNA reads TGTGCCAGCAGTCCCATACAAGGCCCCGGGGGACAGCCCCAGCATTTT.

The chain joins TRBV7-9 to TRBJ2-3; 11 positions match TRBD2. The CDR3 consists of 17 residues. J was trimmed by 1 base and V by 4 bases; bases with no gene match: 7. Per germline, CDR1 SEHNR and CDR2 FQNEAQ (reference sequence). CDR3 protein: CASSSGTSGLGTDTQYF. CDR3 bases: TGTGCCAGCAGCTCCGGGACTAGCGGCCTCGGCACAGATACGCAGTATTTT.

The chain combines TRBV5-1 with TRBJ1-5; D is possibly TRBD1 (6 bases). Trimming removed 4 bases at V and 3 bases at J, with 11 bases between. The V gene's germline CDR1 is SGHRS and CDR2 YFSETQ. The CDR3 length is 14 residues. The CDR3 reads CASSPSGANQPQHF. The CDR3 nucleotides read TGCGCCAGCAGCCCGTCAGGGGCCAATCAGCCCCAGCATTTT.

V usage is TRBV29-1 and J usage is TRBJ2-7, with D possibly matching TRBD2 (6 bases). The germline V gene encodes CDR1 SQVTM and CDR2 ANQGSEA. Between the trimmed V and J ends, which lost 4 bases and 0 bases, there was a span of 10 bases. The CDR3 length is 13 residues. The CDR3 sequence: CSVGVGGSYEQYF. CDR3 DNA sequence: TGCAGCGTTGGCGTGGGGGGCTCCTACGAGCAGTACTTC.